This T cell receptor beta chain originates from a study of technical replicates of blood from a few donors. The V gene's germline CDR1 is MDHEN and CDR2 SYDVKM. The CDR3 consists of 14 residues. V was pared by 3 bases and J by 5 bases, with 2 bases of the junction left unmatched. TCRdb's table, derived via immunoSEQ multiplex PCR, lists solely in-frame clones and lacks some. This table has about 73,000 clones, 85% to 95% appearing once. The sample consisted of T cells isolated from PBMCs. The clonotype comes from a human donor in good health. J is TRBJ2-1 and V is TRBV28; 9 positions agree with TRBD2. CDR3 in amino acids: CASSFSGRHNEQFF. In DNA form, the CDR3 reads TGTGCCAGCAGTTTTAGCGGGAGACACAATGAGCAGTTCTTC.